A selection of T cell receptor beta chains follows, all from one sample in a study of blood T cell repertoires in COVID-19. Only in-frame clones appear in the TCRdb table, and some are missing; sequencing was by immunoSEQ multiplex PCR. The repertoire holds about 150,000 clones, roughly 84% seen once, with 8% to 9% in the top ten. Sequencing was carried out using peripheral blood. The source of these receptors is a woman in her sixties or seventies with COVID-19, enrolled during active disease. Each CDR3 is given with its conserved first and last residue. The order of the fields is D gene, J gene, V gene, clone size, CDR3 protein, CDR3 DNA. A D gene is named only where the DNA matches it firmly. Clone size, where shown, is once, few, many, or a class for clones that have expanded.

d_call: NA; j_call: TRBJ2-2; v_call: TRBV5-1; clone_size: NA; cdr3_aa: CASSPEVQGWGTGELFF; cdr3_nt: TGCGCCAGCAGCCCGGAGGTACAGGGATGGGGCACCGGGGAGCTGTTTTTT
d_call: TRBD1; j_call: TRBJ1-4; v_call: TRBV27; clone_size: NA; cdr3_aa: CASSIIQGSFGKLFF; cdr3_nt: TGTGCCAGCAGCATTATACAGGGGTCCTTTGGAAAACTGTTTTTT
d_call: TRBD1; j_call: TRBJ1-6; v_call: TRBV3-1/TRBV3-2; clone_size: NA; cdr3_aa: CASSQNRDRSSPLHF; cdr3_nt: TGTGCCAGCAGCCAGAACCGGGACAGGAGTTCACCCCTCCACTTT
d_call: NA; j_call: TRBJ1-2; v_call: TRBV18; clone_size: NA; cdr3_aa: CASSTGGYGYTF; cdr3_nt: TGTGCCAGCTCAACCGGGGGCTATGGCTACACCTTC
d_call: NA; j_call: TRBJ1-1; v_call: TRBV10-2; clone_size: NA; cdr3_aa: CASSVQFMNTEAFF; cdr3_nt: TGCGCCAGCAGTGTCCAGTTCATGAACACTGAAGCTTTCTTT
d_call: NA; j_call: TRBJ2-3; v_call: TRBV19; clone_size: NA; cdr3_aa: CASSTGLGDTQYF; cdr3_nt: TGTGCCAGCTCGACGGGGTTGGGAGATACGCAGTATTTT
d_call: NA; j_call: TRBJ2-4; v_call: TRBV18; clone_size: NA; cdr3_aa: CASSPGQSGLAKNIQYF; cdr3_nt: TGTGCCAGCTCACCCGGACAGTCTGGGCTAGCCAAAAACATTCAGTACTTC
d_call: NA; j_call: TRBJ1-1; v_call: TRBV6-2/TRBV6-3; clone_size: NA; cdr3_aa: CASSYELRTPNTEAFF; cdr3_nt: TGTGCCAGCAGTTACGAGTTGCGGACACCGAACACTGAAGCTTTCTTT
d_call: NA; j_call: TRBJ1-4; v_call: TRBV9; clone_size: NA; cdr3_aa: CASSVVGDNEKLFF; cdr3_nt: TGTGCCAGCAGCGTAGTAGGGGATAATGAAAAACTGTTTTTT
d_call: TRBD2; j_call: TRBJ2-1; v_call: TRBV11-3; clone_size: NA; cdr3_aa: CASSTSGTSRNEQFF; cdr3_nt: TGTGCCAGCAGCACCTCCGGGACTAGTCGCAATGAGCAGTTCTTC
d_call: NA; j_call: TRBJ2-1; v_call: TRBV15; clone_size: NA; cdr3_aa: CATSRDPTYNEQFF; cdr3_nt: TGTGCCACCAGCAGAGATCCGACTTACAATGAGCAGTTCTTC
d_call: TRBD1; j_call: TRBJ1-4; v_call: TRBV19; clone_size: NA; cdr3_aa: CASSAGQGAREKLFF; cdr3_nt: TGTGCCAGTAGTGCCGGACAGGGGGCACGGGAAAAACTGTTTTTT
d_call: TRBD1; j_call: TRBJ1-1; v_call: TRBV7-6; clone_size: NA; cdr3_aa: CASSLAQGEMNTEAFF; cdr3_nt: TGTGCCAGCAGCTTAGCACAGGGGGAGATGAACACTGAAGCTTTCTTT
d_call: NA; j_call: TRBJ1-2; v_call: TRBV6-5; clone_size: NA; cdr3_aa: CASRRVVNYGYTF; cdr3_nt: TGTGCCAGCAGGAGGGTCGTTAACTATGGCTACACCTTC
d_call: TRBD1; j_call: TRBJ1-1; v_call: TRBV7-2; clone_size: NA; cdr3_aa: CASSSTSQGVNAEAFF; cdr3_nt: TGTGCCAGCAGCTCCACGTCACAGGGGGTTAACGCTGAAGCTTTCTTT
d_call: NA; j_call: TRBJ2-5; v_call: TRBV5-6; clone_size: NA; cdr3_aa: CASSLGQLQETQYF; cdr3_nt: TGTGCCAGCAGCTTGGGACAGCTCCAAGAGACCCAGTACTTC
d_call: NA; j_call: TRBJ1-1; v_call: TRBV5-1; clone_size: NA; cdr3_aa: CASGQRGNTEAFF; cdr3_nt: TGCGCCAGCGGTCAACGAGGGAACACTGAAGCTTTCTTT
d_call: TRBD1; j_call: TRBJ1-1; v_call: TRBV25-1; clone_size: NA; cdr3_aa: CASSTRQGAVNTEAFF; cdr3_nt: TGTGCCAGCAGCACCCGACAGGGGGCTGTGAACACTGAAGCTTTCTTT
d_call: NA; j_call: TRBJ2-1; v_call: TRBV7-9; clone_size: few; cdr3_aa: CASSLMRDSSYNEQFF; cdr3_nt: TGTGCCAGCAGCTTAATGAGGGATAGCTCCTACAATGAGCAGTTCTTC
d_call: NA; j_call: TRBJ2-3; v_call: TRBV11-3; clone_size: NA; cdr3_aa: CASSLEARIPLQYF; cdr3_nt: TGTGCCAGCAGCTTAGAGGCTAGGATACCACTGCAGTATTTT
d_call: NA; j_call: TRBJ1-5; v_call: TRBV7-2; clone_size: NA; cdr3_aa: CASSNHRNQPQHF; cdr3_nt: TGTGCCAGCAGCAACCACAGGAATCAGCCCCAGCATTTT
d_call: NA; j_call: TRBJ1-2; v_call: TRBV5-4; clone_size: NA; cdr3_aa: CASSLRGAANYGYTF; cdr3_nt: TGTGCCAGCAGCTTGAGGGGTGCGGCTAACTATGGCTACACCTTC
d_call: NA; j_call: TRBJ2-1; v_call: TRBV19; clone_size: NA; cdr3_aa: CASIDRGVNNEQFF; cdr3_nt: TGTGCCAGTATAGATAGGGGCGTGAACAATGAGCAGTTCTTC
d_call: NA; j_call: TRBJ1-3; v_call: TRBV6-1; clone_size: NA; cdr3_aa: CASREGGGARGNTIYF; cdr3_nt: TGTGCCAGCAGAGAAGGCGGCGGGGCGAGAGGAAACACCATATATTTT
d_call: NA; j_call: TRBJ2-7; v_call: TRBV19; clone_size: NA; cdr3_aa: CASSIHRGEGYEQYF; cdr3_nt: TGTGCCAGTAGTATCCATCGCGGAGAGGGCTACGAGCAGTACTTC
d_call: NA; j_call: TRBJ1-2; v_call: TRBV19; clone_size: NA; cdr3_aa: CASSSSRGSNYGYTF; cdr3_nt: TGTGCCAGTAGTTCTTCCCGGGGGTCTAACTATGGCTACACCTTC